The sequence of this T cell receptor beta chain was determined in a study of cytomegalovirus exposure and HLA in healthy donors. Study as a whole: An earlier analysis found roughly 110 million unique TCR beta sequences from about 190 million T cells.

The CDR3 loop spans 17 amino acids. V shed 0 bases, J shed 6 bases, and the junction held 13 bases outside the gene matches. Germline-derived CDR1 and CDR2 are SEHNR and FQNEAQ (reference sequence). Primers included in the PCR were 60 Vbeta and 13 Jbeta primers. Some clones are missing from TCRdb's copy, which holds only in-frame ones; the method was immunoSEQ multiplex PCR. In the table there are 150,000 to 200,000 clones, 82% of which are singletons. This rearrangement joins TRBV7-9 to TRBJ1-1; TRBD1 matches at 7 bases. What was sequenced was PBMCs. The TCR originated in a boy between 2 and 10 years old in good health and CMV-seronegative. CDR3 residues: CASSLASSYRGLPEAFF. The CDR3 nucleotides read TGTGCCAGCAGCTTAGCGTCTAGCTACAGGGGACTGCCTGAAGCTTTCTTT.